The present T cell receptor (beta chain) was sequenced within a study of blood T cell repertoires in COVID-19. In the study overall: Samples came from the United States, Italy and Spain, spanning acute and convalescent COVID-19. T cells, B-cell-depleted T cells, or PBMCs provided the cDNA or gDNA that served as material.

Seattle enrolled patients during active infection and tracked them longitudinally. V lost 0 bases, J lost 4 bases, and 10 bases lay in between. The V gene's germline CDR1 is SGHRS and CDR2 YFSETQ. CDR3 length: 14 residues. Original processing notes: Amplification from reference gene primers served as the basis for estimated nucleated cell counts. Measured with immunoSEQ multiplex PCR; TCRdb has only the in-frame clones, and not every one. The V and J calls and clone size were taken over from that table, and D and trimming were inferred from the DNA. Of over 100,000 clones listed, about nine tenths are singletons.

Material for sequencing was peripheral blood. The sequence was obtained from a woman between 65 and 79 years old with COVID-19, enrolled during active disease. The gene calls are TRBV5-1 and TRBJ1-2; D remains unclear. The CDR3 loop is CASSLGSLSYGYTF. The CDR3, as DNA: TGCGCCAGCAGCTTGGGTTCACTTTCCTATGGCTACACCTTC.